One and the same sample provided the 32 T cell receptor beta chains below, sequenced in a study of blood T cell repertoires in COVID-19 (TCRdb year 2020). Library creation used the immunoSEQ multiplex PCR assay. TCRdb provides this immuneACCESS table in a form limited to in-frame rearrangements. Some clones are lacking; in checked studies, under half of them reflect an unresolved V gene, and why the rest are absent is not known. Counted in this sample were approximately 380,000 clones; 70% to 90% of them appeared once. The ten largest clonotypes hold 1.2% of the sample. Sequences were obtained from PBMCs or T cells enriched from blood (not recorded which). The origin of the receptors is a woman aged 18-30 years who had recovered from COVID-19.

J is TRBJ1-2 and V is TRBV19, with 8 bases matching TRBD1. Germline V lookup: CDR1 LNHDA, CDR2 SQIVND (reference sequence). The V and J ends lost 3 bases and 2 bases, in that order; junction bases with no gene match: 2. The CDR3 has 14 residues. This CDR3 is CASSIGDRNYGYTF. In DNA form, the CDR3 reads TGTGCCAGTAGTATTGGGGACAGGAACTATGGCTACACCTTC.

CDR3 in amino acids: CASRGLENTEAFF. Here the CDR3 DNA reads TGTGCCAGCAGGGGACTCGAGAACACTGAAGCTTTCTTT. V and J are TRBV28 and TRBJ1-1, with a weak D call TRBD1 (5 bases). Trimming removed 6 bases at V and 1 base at J, with 9 bases between. The length of the CDR3 is 13 residues. CDR1 and CDR2 from the germline V gene are MDHEN and SYDVKM. Full variable domain (outside the CDR3, taken from reference TRBV28 and TRBJ1-1): DVKVTQSSRYLVKRTGEKVFLECVQDMDHENMFWYRQDPGLGLRLIYFSYDVKMKEKGDIPEGYSVSREKKERFSLILESASTNQTSMYLCASRGLENTEAFFGQGTRLTVV.

The chain combines TRBV4-3 with TRBJ1-3; 8 bases map to TRBD1. The length of the CDR3 is 16 residues. The junction had 6 bases not matched to a gene; V was cut back by 4 bases and J by 1 base. CDR1 and CDR2 (germline): LGHNA, YSLEER. The CDR3 region is CASSLGTGLSGNTIYF. CDR3 DNA sequence: TGCGCCAGCAGCCTCGGGACAGGACTATCTGGAAACACCATATATTTT.

This clone was seen once. The V call is TRBV19, the J call TRBJ2-3; weak D call: TRBD2 (7 bases). This CDR3 spans 14 amino acids. CDR1 and CDR2 from the germline V gene are LNHDA and SQIVND (reference sequence). Trimming shortened V by 9 bases and J by 4 bases, and 17 bases separated the two germline ends. The CDR3 region is CASADRRGPDTQYF. The CDR3 region has the DNA TGTGCCAGCGCCGACAGGCGGGGGCCAGATACGCAGTATTTT.

The chain is built from TRBV24-1 and TRBJ2-2, with 7 bases fitting TRBD1. The germline V gene encodes CDR1 KGHDR and CDR2 SFDVKD. J was trimmed by 4 bases and V by 7 bases; bases with no gene match: 8. This CDR3 region has 15 residues. The CDR3 sequence is CATRETGSGTGELFF. DNA of the CDR3: TGTGCCACCAGGGAGACAGGGTCGGGCACCGGGGAGCTGTTTTTT.

The sample holds a few counts of this clone. The chain employs TRBV14 and TRBJ2-7, with a possible D match to TRBD2 (6 bases). This CDR3 has 14 residues. Per the germline V gene, CDR1 is SGHDN and CDR2 is FVKESK. V was clipped by 4 bases and J by 2 bases, with 12 bases between them. The CDR3 bases are TGTGCCAGCAGCCGCGGGGACGTAACCTACGAGCAGTACTTC. Amino acid sequence: CASSRGDVTYEQYF.

The chain joins TRBV19 to TRBJ2-7; the D gene is possibly TRBD1 (5 bases). CDR3 size: 14 residues. The ends were cut back, 4 bases at V and 5 bases at J, with 15 bases in the middle. Per the germline V gene, CDR1 is LNHDA and CDR2 is SQIVND (reference sequence). CDR3 loop: CASSTLGRGDEQYF. The DNA for the CDR3 is TGTGCCAGTAGTACCCTGGGTAGGGGCGACGAGCAGTACTTC.

The chain couples TRBV7-3 to TRBJ2-3; 13 bases fit TRBD2. V shed 5 bases, J shed 6 bases, and the junction held 11 bases outside the gene matches. This CDR3 region has 17 residues. CDR1 is SGHTA and CDR2 is FQGTGA in the germline V gene. CDR3 residues: CASSRGTSGEFRDTQYF. As DNA, the CDR3 is TGTGCCAGCAGCCGCGGGACTAGCGGGGAATTTAGGGATACGCAGTATTTT.

The chain uses TRBV7-2 and TRBJ2-7; a possible D gene is TRBD2 (6 bases). CDR3 size: 16 residues. CDR1 is SGHTA and CDR2 is FQGNSA in the germline V gene. The germline V and J ends were trimmed by 5 bases and 1 base, with 18 bases remaining between them. DNA of the CDR3: TGTGCCAGCAGCACCCATGGGGGGAGGAAATCCTACGAGCAGTACTTC. This codes for CASSTHGGRKSYEQYF. Supplemented by reference TRBV7-2 and TRBJ2-7, the full variable domain reads GAGVSQSPSNKVTEKGKDVELRCDPISGHTALYWYRQSLGQGLEFLIYFQGNSAPDKSGLPSDRFSAERTGGSVSTLTIQRTQQEDSAVYLCASSTHGGRKSYEQYFGPGTRLTVT.

V and J are TRBV5-6 and TRBJ2-2; 8 bases are shared with TRBD1. The CDR3 contains 15 residues. The germline gives CDR1 SGHDT, CDR2 YYEEEE. V dropped 0 bases and J dropped 7; count of bases not matched to a gene: 5. CDR3 loop: CASSLGRGHGGELFF. The DNA of the CDR3 is TGTGCCAGCAGCTTGGGCAGGGGGCATGGCGGGGAGCTGTTTTTT. Together with reference TRBV5-6 and TRBJ2-2, the CDR3 gives the full variable domain: DAGVTQSPTHLIKTRGQQVTLRCSPKSGHDTVSWYQQALGQGPQFIFQYYEEEERQRGNFPDRFSGHQFPNYSSELNVNALLLGDSALYLCASSLGRGHGGELFFGEGSRLTVL.

The V gene is TRBV7-8, the J gene TRBJ1-4, with TRBD1 matching over 10 bases. This CDR3 contains 15 residues. Per the germline V gene, CDR1 is SGHVS and CDR2 is FQNEAQ. V lost 5 bases and J lost 7; bases outside the gene matches: 7. Here the CDR3 DNA reads TGTGCCAGCAGCCAGAGACAGGGGGCGAGTGAAAAACTGTTTTTT. Its protein product is CASSQRQGASEKLFF.

The V call is TRBV11-3, the J call TRBJ2-3, with 8 bases matching TRBD2. The junction had 10 bases not matched to a gene; V was cut back by 4 bases and J by 4 bases. The CDR3 length is 16 residues. The germline V gene has CDR1 SGHNT and CDR2 YENEEA. The CDR3 DNA reads as TGTGCCAGCAGCTCCAAGCGGGGGCCAGCACCAGATACGCAGTATTTT. It encodes CASSSKRGPAPDTQYF. The full variable domain, rest sourced from reference TRBV11-3 and TRBJ2-3, is EAGVVQSPRYKIIEKKQPVAFWCNPISGHNTLYWYLQNLGQGPELLIRYENEEAVDDSQLPKDRFSAERLKGVDSTLKIQPAELGDSAVYLCASSSKRGPAPDTQYFGPGTRLTVL.

The rearrangement uses TRBV5-4 and TRBJ2-1; D may be TRBD2 (7 bases). The V gene's germline CDR1 is SGHNT and CDR2 YYREEE (reference sequence). Between the trimmed V and J ends, which lost 2 bases and 0 bases, there was a span of 12 bases. The CDR3 is made up of 16 amino acids. As DNA, the CDR3 is TGTGCCAGCAGCTTCGGGGGGCCGAGCTCCTACAATGAGCAGTTCTTC. It codes for CASSFGGPSSYNEQFF.

This clone has just a few counts. The chain has TRBV7-8 and TRBJ1-2; 9 positions match TRBD1. Germline CDR1 reads SGHVS; CDR2 reads FQNEAQ. This CDR3 is built from 15 residues. V dropped 5 bases and J dropped 2; count of bases not matched to a gene: 6. CDR3 nucleotides: TGTGCCAGCAGCCCCTGGACAGGGGCCAACTATGGCTACACCTTC. This sequence encodes CASSPWTGANYGYTF. The complete variable domain, with remaining parts taken from reference TRBV7-8 and TRBJ1-2, reads GAGVSQSPRYKVAKRGQDVALRCDPISGHVSLFWYQQALGQGPEFLTYFQNEAQLDKSGLPSDRFFAERPEGSVSTLKIQRTQQEDSAVYLCASSPWTGANYGYTFGSGTRLTVV.

The CDR3 loop reads CASSQGPHTGPYSPLHF. The CDR3 nucleotides read TGTGCCAGCAGCCAAGGACCACATACAGGACCTTATTCACCCCTCCACTTT. The chain uses TRBV4-2 and TRBJ1-6, with a weak D call TRBD1 (5 bases). This CDR3 is built from 17 residues. The germline V and J ends were trimmed by 1 base and 8 bases, with 18 bases remaining between them. Germline V gene sequence: CDR1 LGHNA, CDR2 YNFKEQ.

CDR3 protein: CASSLEGVVGKLFF. Here the CDR3 DNA reads TGTGCCAGCAGCTTGGAAGGGGTAGTGGGAAAACTGTTTTTT. The chain carries TRBV5-8 and TRBJ1-4; TRBD1 is a possible D gene (5 bases). The length of the CDR3 is 14 residues. V dropped 0 bases and J dropped 10 bases, with 13 bases sitting between them. Germline V gene sequence: CDR1 SGHTS, CDR2 YDEGEE.

The chain has TRBV9 and TRBJ2-3; tentative D call: TRBD2 (6 bases). The ends were cut back, 0 bases at V and 11 bases at J, with 16 bases in the middle. Germline CDR1 and CDR2: SGDLS and YYNGEE. The CDR3 loop spans 14 amino acids. CDR3 bases: TGTGCCAGCAGCGTAGGGGCTAGCGATAGTGGGCAGTATTTT. Translating it yields CASSVGASDSGQYF. Variable domain in full (rest from reference TRBV9 and TRBJ2-3): DSGVTQTPKHLITATGQRVTLRCSPRSGDLSVYWYQQSLDQGLQFLIQYYNGEERAKGNILERFSAQQFPDLHSELNLSSLELGDSALYFCASSVGASDSGQYFGPGTRLTVL.

V is TRBV9 and J is TRBJ1-1; D remains unclear. With 3 bases removed from V and 3 bases from J, the gap between germline ends came to 9 bases. Germline CDR1 and CDR2: SGDLS and YYNGEE. This CDR3 region has 13 residues. The CDR3 coding sequence is TGTGCCAGCAGCGAGGTGGCGGACACTGAAGCTTTCTTT. This encodes CASSEVADTEAFF.

This clone has a handful of counts. V and J are TRBV9 and TRBJ2-2; 10 bases are a match to TRBD1. V lost 0 bases to trimming and J lost 5 bases; unmatched junction nucleotides: 4. CDR3 size: 16 residues. Germline V gene sequence: CDR1 SGDLS, CDR2 YYNGEE. In DNA, the CDR3 is TGTGCCAGCAGCGTAGGACAGGGGGCGCGAACCGGGGAGCTGTTTTTT. Translated, it gives CASSVGQGARTGELFF.

The chain couples TRBV30 to TRBJ2-7; the match to TRBD2 covers 10 bases. The ends lost 2 bases at V and 2 bases at J; junction bases unmatched: 3. Germline values: CDR1 GTSNPN, CDR2 SVGIG (reference sequence). CDR3 length equals 14 residues. In DNA, the CDR3 is TGTGCCTGGAGTCTCCTAGCGGGGGCCTACGAGCAGTACTTC. This sequence encodes CAWSLLAGAYEQYF.

The J gene is TRBJ2-2, the V gene TRBV6-4; D gene ambiguous. Germline values: CDR1 MRHNA, CDR2 SNTAGT. The V end lost 9 bases, the J end lost 3 bases, and 8 bases lay between the germline ends. This CDR3 is built from 12 residues. The CDR3 loop is CASGQDTGELFF. The CDR3 bases are TGTGCCAGTGGGCAGGACACCGGGGAGCTGTTTTTT.

The V and J genes are TRBV27 and TRBJ2-1, with 9 bases aligning to TRBD1. The CDR3 has 17 amino acids. Germline V CDR1 and CDR2: MNHEY, SMNVEV (reference sequence). The V and J ends lost 5 bases and 2 bases, in that order; junction bases with no gene match: 10. The CDR3 loop is CASSTSAGTGTYNEQFF. The CDR3 DNA reads as TGTGCCAGCAGTACCTCGGCAGGGACAGGGACCTACAATGAGCAGTTCTTC.

This clone was picked up a small number of times. V is TRBV11-2 and J is TRBJ1-6; no firm D call. V gave up 3 bases and J gave up 10 bases, with 13 bases separating them. CDR3 length equals 14 residues. Germline CDR1 reads SGHAT; CDR2 reads FQNNGV. The CDR3 loop reads CASSLLEARSPLHF. The CDR3 DNA reads TGTGCCAGCAGCTTGCTAGAGGCACGCTCACCCCTCCACTTT.

The chain recombines TRBV6-5 with TRBJ2-1; D ambiguous. CDR3 length: 16 residues. Germline lookup yields CDR1 MNHEY and CDR2 SVGAGI. The germline V and J ends were trimmed by 2 bases and 4 bases, with 15 bases remaining between them. The CDR3 bases are TGTGCCAGCAGTTACGGCTCGTCCCTTTATTACAATGAGCAGTTCTTC. Its protein product is CASSYGSSLYYNEQFF.

The gene calls are TRBV7-2 and TRBJ1-1, with 7 positions matching TRBD1. V shed 3 bases and J 1 base; nucleotides not matched to a gene: 5. Germline V gene sequence: CDR1 SGHTA, CDR2 FQGNSA. The CDR3 consists of 15 residues. The CDR3 spells CASSFRGLENTEAFF. CDR3 DNA sequence: TGTGCCAGCAGCTTTAGGGGGCTCGAGAACACTGAAGCTTTCTTT.

The rearrangement links TRBV29-1 to TRBJ2-3; TRBD2 matches at 8 bases. J was trimmed by 1 base and V by 0 bases; bases with no gene match: 6. The CDR3 covers 16 residues. Germline CDR1 reads SQVTM; CDR2 reads ANQGSEA. This CDR3 reads CSVEDWAGGRTDTQYF. The CDR3 DNA follows: TGCAGCGTTGAAGATTGGGCGGGGGGCCGCACAGATACGCAGTATTTT.

A single count supports this clone. The chain combines TRBV6-4 with TRBJ1-6, with D uncertain. Per germline, CDR1 MRHNA and CDR2 SNTAGT. V was trimmed by 3 bases and J by 7 bases, leaving 10 bases between them. This CDR3 is built from 14 residues. Here the CDR3 reads CASSEELINSPLHF. The CDR3 coding sequence is TGTGCCAGCAGTGAAGAGCTGATAAATTCACCCCTCCACTTT.

V gene TRBV7-2 combines with J gene TRBJ1-2; D perhaps matches TRBD1 (5 bases). Looked up from germline, CDR1 is SGHTA and CDR2 is FQGNSA. V dropped 0 bases and J dropped 0 bases, with 8 bases sitting between them. The CDR3 totals 15 residues. Written as DNA, the CDR3 is TGTGCCAGCAGCTTAGCAGGGGCGACTAACTATGGCTACACCTTC. This gives the protein CASSLAGATNYGYTF. The variable domain in full, completed from reference TRBV7-2 and TRBJ1-2, reads GAGVSQSPSNKVTEKGKDVELRCDPISGHTALYWYRQSLGQGLEFLIYFQGNSAPDKSGLPSDRFSAERTGGSVSTLTIQRTQQEDSAVYLCASSLAGATNYGYTFGSGTRLTVV.

V and J are TRBV25-1 and TRBJ1-2; weak D call: TRBD1 (6 bases). V shed 6 bases and J shed 2 bases, with 10 bases lying between them. Germline values: CDR1 MGHDK, CDR2 SYGVNS. This CDR3 contains 13 residues. The CDR3 DNA sequence: TGTGCCAGCAGATATGGACAGAACTATGGCTACACCTTC. It yields the protein CASRYGQNYGYTF.

The chain links TRBV10-1 to TRBJ1-1, with D unresolved. V lost 2 bases to trimming and J lost 5 bases, with 12 bases between them. In germline, CDR1 is WNHNN, CDR2 SYGVQD (reference sequence). The CDR3 is made up of 14 amino acids. The CDR3, as DNA: TGCGCCAGCAGTGAGGGGCTGGGGAGGACTGAAGCTTTCTTT. The encoded protein is CASSEGLGRTEAFF.

This sequence joins TRBV7-3 and TRBJ2-3; 7 bases fit TRBD2. The V and J ends lost 5 bases and 10 bases, in that order; junction bases with no gene match: 6. CDR3 length equals 12 residues. The germline V gene has CDR1 SGHTA and CDR2 FQGTGA. As DNA, the CDR3 is TGTGCCAGCAGCCTAGACCGGGGGGCGCAGTATTTT. Translated: CASSLDRGAQYF.

The gene calls are TRBV6-2 or TRBV6-3 and TRBJ2-1; D may be TRBD2 (5 bases). Germline V lookup: CDR1 MNHEY, CDR2 SVGEGT. With 5 bases removed from V and 9 bases from J, the gap between germline ends came to 11 bases. This CDR3 has 12 residues. The CDR3 region is CASSVDEGEQFF. The CDR3 nucleotides read TGTGCCAGCAGTGTGGACGAGGGTGAGCAGTTCTTC.